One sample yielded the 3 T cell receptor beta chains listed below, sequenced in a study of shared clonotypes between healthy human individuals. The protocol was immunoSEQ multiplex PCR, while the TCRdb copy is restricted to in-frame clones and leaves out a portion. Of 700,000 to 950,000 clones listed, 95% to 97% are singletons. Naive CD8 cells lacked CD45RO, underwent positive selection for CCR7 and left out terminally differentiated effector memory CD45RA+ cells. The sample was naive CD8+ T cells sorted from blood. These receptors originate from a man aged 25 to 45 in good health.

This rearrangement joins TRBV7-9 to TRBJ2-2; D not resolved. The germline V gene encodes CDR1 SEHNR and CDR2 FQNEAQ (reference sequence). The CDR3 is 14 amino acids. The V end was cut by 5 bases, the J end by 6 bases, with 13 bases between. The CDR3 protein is CASSPEVWPGELFF. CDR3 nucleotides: TGTGCCAGCAGCCCCGAGGTTTGGCCCGGGGAGCTGTTTTTT.

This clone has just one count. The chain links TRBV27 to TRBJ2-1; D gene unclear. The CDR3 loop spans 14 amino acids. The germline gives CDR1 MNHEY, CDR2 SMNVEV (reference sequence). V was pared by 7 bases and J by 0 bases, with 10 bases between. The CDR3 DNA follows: TGTGCCAGCAAATCGGTAAGCTCCTACAATGAGCAGTTCTTC. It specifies CASKSVSSYNEQFF.

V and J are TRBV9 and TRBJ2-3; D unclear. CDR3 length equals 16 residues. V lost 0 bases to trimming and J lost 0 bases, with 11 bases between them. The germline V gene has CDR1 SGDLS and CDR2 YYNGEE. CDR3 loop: CASSVDGGPSTDTQYF. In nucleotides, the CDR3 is TGTGCCAGCAGCGTAGATGGCGGACCTAGCACAGATACGCAGTATTTT.